What follows are 23 T cell receptor beta chains derived from one specimen sequenced in a study of blood T cell repertoires in COVID-19. Profiling relied on immunoSEQ multiplex PCR, and the TCRdb table lists in-frame clones only, not all of them. The data show 190,000 or so clones, about 83% seen once. Specimen: peripheral blood. Every receptor here comes from a man aged 50 to 59 with active or convalescent COVID-19.

The chain links TRBV19 to TRBJ2-7, with TRBD2 identical over 11 bases. The V gene's germline CDR1 is LNHDA and CDR2 SQIVND (reference sequence). V shed 3 bases, J shed 1 base, and the junction held 2 bases outside the gene matches. The CDR3 has 15 amino acids. Written as DNA, the CDR3 is TGTGCCAGTAGTATGCTAGCGGGGGGTTCCTACGAGCAGTACTTC. Translation gives CASSMLAGGSYEQYF.

The table lists this clone with a count of one. The CDR3 loop is CASRSGTNYEQYF. CDR3 nucleotides: TGCGCCAGCAGGTCCGGGACAAACTACGAGCAGTACTTC. The V gene is TRBV5-1, the J gene TRBJ2-7; D perhaps matches TRBD1 (6 bases). The CDR3 totals 13 residues. The V end lost 5 bases, the J end lost 3 bases, and 12 bases lay between the germline ends. Germline assignment: CDR1 SGHRS and CDR2 YFSETQ.

This chain joins TRBV4-1 and TRBJ2-3; D possibly corresponds to TRBD2 (6 bases). The CDR3 has 17 amino acids. V was pared by 1 base and J by 7 bases, with 21 bases between. The germline V gene encodes CDR1 MGHRA and CDR2 YSYEKL. The CDR3: CASSQGWAGSVSNTQYF. The CDR3 nucleotides read TGCGCCAGCAGCCAAGGTTGGGCGGGGTCGGTTTCGAATACGCAGTATTTT.

The chain employs TRBV27 and TRBJ1-1; D not certain. The CDR3 runs to 14 residues. The germline V gene encodes CDR1 MNHEY and CDR2 SMNVEV (reference sequence). V lost 6 bases and J lost 10, with 21 bases in between. The CDR3 sequence is CASSLTKAPEAAFF. As DNA, the CDR3 is TGTGCCAGCAGCCTAACAAAGGCTCCTGAGGCAGCTTTCTTT.

CDR3 sequence (DNA): TGTGCCAGCAGTTTATTAGGACAGGACCAAGAGACCCAGTACTTC. This codes for CASSLLGQDQETQYF. The J gene is TRBJ2-5, the V gene TRBV28, with 7 bases aligning to TRBD1. Germline trimming cut 1 base from V and 0 bases from J; bases unmatched to any gene: 2. This CDR3 has 15 amino acids. The germline V gene has CDR1 MDHEN and CDR2 SYDVKM.

The V gene is TRBV5-5, the J gene TRBJ1-1, with TRBD1 matching over 8 bases. The CDR3 sequence is 13 residues long. From germline, CDR1 is SGHKS and CDR2 YYEKEE (reference sequence). V lost 4 bases to trimming and J lost 5 bases; unmatched junction nucleotides: 4. The CDR3 coding sequence is TGTGCCAGCAGCCAGGGGGCTGAGACTGAAGCTTTCTTT. Translation gives CASSQGAETEAFF.

The chain joins TRBV6-5 to TRBJ2-7; possible D gene TRBD2, 5 bases. Trimming cost V 6 bases and J 1 base, with 10 bases left between them. The germline V gene encodes CDR1 MNHEY and CDR2 SVGAGI. The CDR3 has 13 residues. The CDR3 DNA reads TGTGCCAGCAGATTCCGGGGTTCCTACGAGCAGTACTTC. Protein product: CASRFRGSYEQYF.

The CDR3 loop reads CASSWGLATQYF. The DNA for the CDR3 is TGTGCCAGCAGCTGGGGACTAGCTACGCAGTATTTT. This chain links TRBV14 with TRBJ2-3; 9 bases are a match to TRBD2. The CDR3 totals 12 residues. The V segment lost 5 bases and the J segment 8 bases; nucleotides outside the gene matches: 2. Looked up from germline, CDR1 is SGHDN and CDR2 is FVKESK. The full variable domain, rest sourced from reference TRBV14 and TRBJ2-3, is EAGVTQFPSHSVIEKGQTVTLRCDPISGHDNLYWYRRVMGKEIKFLLHFVKESKQDESGMPNNRFLAERTGGTYSTLKVQPAELEDSGVYFCASSWGLATQYFGPGTRLTVL.

The genes are TRBV30 and TRBJ2-5; 8 nucleotides align to TRBD2. This CDR3 contains 14 residues. V shed 3 bases and J 5 bases; nucleotides not matched to a gene: 8. CDR1 and CDR2 from the germline V gene are GTSNPN and SVGIG (reference sequence). CDR3 DNA sequence: TGTGCCTGGAGCCGCAACGGGAGGGCCGAGACCCAGTACTTC. This translates into CAWSRNGRAETQYF.

The genes are TRBV9 and TRBJ2-1, with 10 nucleotides matching TRBD2. With 2 bases clipped from V and 0 bases from J, the junction kept 2 bases outside the gene matches. CDR1 is SGDLS, CDR2 YYNGEE, per germline. The CDR3 consists of 16 residues. CDR3 protein: CASSVSGRRSYNEQFF. CDR3 sequence (DNA): TGTGCCAGCAGCGTTAGCGGGAGGCGCTCCTACAATGAGCAGTTCTTC.

The chain is built from TRBV7-6 and TRBJ2-1; the D is unclear. V was trimmed by 1 base and J by 8 bases, leaving 18 bases between them. From germline, CDR1 is SGHVS and CDR2 FNYEAQ. The CDR3 loop spans 16 amino acids. CDR3 bases: TGTGCCAGCAGCTTAGGGGCCTCCAACAATTTCGATGAGCAGTTCTTC. Its protein is CASSLGASNNFDEQFF.

V is TRBV7-3 and J is TRBJ1-1; D gene uncertain. CDR1 and CDR2 (germline): SGHTA, FQGTGA. CDR3 size: 13 residues. Trimming left V 0 bases short and J 2 bases short, with 4 bases between. CDR3 coding DNA: TGTGCCAGCAGCTTAACACTTAACACTGAAGCTTTCTTT. This translates into CASSLTLNTEAFF.

The chain couples TRBV7-9 to TRBJ2-3; 8 bases align to TRBD2. There are 16 residues in the CDR3. Trimming took 5 bases from V and 0 from J; bases not matched to a gene: 7. Germline V gene sequence: CDR1 SEHNR, CDR2 FQNEAQ (reference sequence). The CDR3 is CASSPGLAESTDTQYF. CDR3 DNA: TGTGCCAGCAGCCCAGGACTAGCTGAGAGCACAGATACGCAGTATTTT.

The genes are TRBV4-3 and TRBJ1-5; 7 bases are a match to TRBD1. Trimming at V came to 1 base and at J to 5 bases, leaving 5 bases not matched to a gene. CDR1 and CDR2 (germline): LGHNA, YSLEER. The length of the CDR3 is 15 residues. The CDR3 bases are TGCGCCAGCAGCCAAGCTTGGCAGGGGGATCAGCCCCAGCATTTT. The encoded protein is CASSQAWQGDQPQHF.

This chain links TRBV7-3 with TRBJ1-6; D is undetermined. This CDR3 region has 15 residues. Trimming took 1 base from V and 5 from J, leaving 9 bases between them. Germline values: CDR1 SGHTA, CDR2 FQGTGA. The CDR3 is CASSLRPLNNSPLHF. The CDR3 coding sequence is TGTGCCAGCAGCTTAAGGCCCCTGAATAATTCACCCCTCCACTTT.

The rearrangement joins TRBV6-6 to TRBJ1-5, with 7 bases lining up with TRBD1. Germline values: CDR1 MNHNY, CDR2 SVGAGI (reference sequence). J was trimmed by 7 bases and V by 5 bases; bases with no gene match: 11. The CDR3 loop spans 15 amino acids. The CDR3 region has the DNA TGTGCCAGCAGTAAAACCACAGGGGCCCCCCAGCCCCAGCATTTT. As protein: CASSKTTGAPQPQHF.

The chain recombines TRBV10-1 with TRBJ1-2, with 8 bases fitting TRBD1. CDR1 WNHNN and CDR2 SYGVQD come from the germline V gene (reference sequence). The CDR3 spans 15 residues. V trimming: 7 bases; J trimming: 4 bases; junction bases outside the gene matches: 11. In DNA, the CDR3 is TGCGCCAGCAATAACATCAGGGGGCCTGTCTATGGCTACACCTTC. Protein product: CASNNIRGPVYGYTF.

The gene calls are TRBV5-1 and TRBJ2-3, with TRBD2 matching over 10 bases. The J segment lost 0 bases and the V segment lost 8 bases, leaving 6 bases of the junction unmatched. CDR1 and CDR2 from the germline V gene are SGHRS and YFSETQ. The CDR3 consists of 15 residues. The CDR3 DNA reads as TGCGCCAGTTCTCTAGCGGGAGTTAGCACAGATACGCAGTATTTT. Encoded protein: CASSLAGVSTDTQYF.

The rearrangement uses TRBV4-1 and TRBJ2-1; 12 positions agree with TRBD1. The CDR3 runs 20 residues. Germline V gives CDR1 MGHRA, CDR2 YSYEKL. With 4 bases clipped from V and 1 base from J, the junction kept 14 bases outside the gene matches. CDR3 DNA sequence: TGCGCCAGCAGCCTCACCCCGGGACAGGGGGCCGCGAATTCCTACAATGAGCAGTTCTTC. It translates to CASSLTPGQGAANSYNEQFF.

A single count supports this clone. The chain uses TRBV9 and TRBJ2-1; 8 bases are shared with TRBD1. CDR3 length: 14 amino acids. The J segment lost 9 bases and the V segment lost 4 bases, leaving 9 bases of the junction unmatched. Germline assignment: CDR1 SGDLS and CDR2 YYNGEE. For the CDR3, the DNA is TGTGCCAGCAGCCCCCGGACAGGGCAGGGTGAGCAGTTCTTC. Its protein product is CASSPRTGQGEQFF.

The chain couples TRBV7-2 to TRBJ2-2; TRBD1 aligns across 7 bases. The CDR3 runs 13 residues. The germline CDR1 and CDR2 sequences are SGHTA and FQGNSA. Germline trimming cut 10 bases from V and 6 bases from J; bases unmatched to any gene: 8. CDR3 in amino acids: CATQGVEAGELFF. CDR3 in DNA: TGTGCCACCCAGGGGGTTGAGGCCGGGGAGCTGTTTTTT.

The V call is TRBV5-1, the J call TRBJ1-1; the D gene is possibly TRBD1 (6 bases). The CDR3 consists of 14 residues. Germline CDR1 is SGHRS and CDR2 is YFSETQ. Trimming removed 0 bases at V and 5 bases at J, with 11 bases between. CDR3 region: CASSLVQGQTEAFF. Written as DNA, the CDR3 is TGCGCCAGCAGCTTGGTACAGGGACAAACTGAAGCTTTCTTT.

This clone occurred once. The genes are TRBV10-3 and TRBJ1-6, with 7 nucleotides matching TRBD1. The J segment lost 0 bases and the V segment lost 3 bases, leaving 2 bases of the junction unmatched. CDR1 is ENHRY and CDR2 is SYGVKD in the germline V gene. The CDR3 consists of 16 residues. The CDR3 here is CAISDRGSSYNSPLHF. The CDR3 DNA is TGTGCCATCAGTGACAGGGGGAGCTCCTATAATTCACCCCTCCACTTT.